This T cell receptor beta chain was captured in a study of shared clonotypes between healthy human individuals. Study-level points and caveats: Sorted-subset samples were not fully sequenced, rarefaction indicated.

Sorted-subset replicate PCR reactions contained approximately 190 ng DNA, corresponding to about 30,000 T cell genomes. Assay used: immunoSEQ multiplex PCR; TCRdb lists only in-frame clones, some missing. The sample has about 2.4 million clones; more than 90% are singletons. Notes on this clone: As yet, its antigen is unknown.

Germline V gene data show CDR1 as GTSNPN and CDR2 as SVGIG (reference sequence). The CDR3 is made up of 13 amino acids. Trimming shortened V by 5 bases and J by 9 bases, and 17 bases separated the two germline ends. There were only Caucasian adults among the donors, and all lived in Nashville, Tennessee. This chain connects TRBV30 to TRBJ2-1; D possibly corresponds to TRBD2 (6 bases). The clonotype originates from a man between 18 and 29 years old in good health. The source material was naive CD4+ T cells sorted from blood. The subset was: CD45RA+ positively selected. In nucleotides, the CDR3 is TGTGCCTGGGATGAGGACTACCTGGCTGAGCAGTTCTTC. As protein: CAWDEDYLAEQFF.